These 16 T cell receptor beta chains share one sample of origin, sequenced in a study of blood T cell repertoires in COVID-19. Measured with immunoSEQ multiplex PCR; TCRdb has only the in-frame clones, and not every one. In the table there are tens of thousands of clones, 87% of which are singletons. Sequences were obtained from peripheral blood. The receptors come from a woman aged 80 or older with acute or convalescent COVID-19.

The gene calls are TRBV20-1 and TRBJ1-1, with D unresolved. Germline CDR1 and CDR2: DFQATT and SNEGSKA (reference sequence). The CDR3 consists of 11 residues. The V and J ends lost 5 bases and 1 base respectively, with 5 bases between them. For the CDR3, the DNA is TGCAGTGCTTTCGGGAACACTGAAGCTTTCTTT. It translates to CSAFGNTEAFF.

This clone came up once. V and J are TRBV5-1 and TRBJ2-2; D is undetermined. From germline, CDR1 is SGHRS and CDR2 YFSETQ. V dropped 1 base and J dropped 6 bases, with 7 bases sitting between them. The CDR3 loop spans 13 amino acids. CDR3 coding DNA: TGCGCCAGCAGCTTGATGGCATCCGGGGAGCTGTTTTTT. Amino acids: CASSLMASGELFF.

CDR3 sequence: CASSSQVSGGYTF. CDR3 sequence (DNA): TGTGCCAGCAGCTCACAGGTCTCAGGTGGCTACACCTTC. This chain connects TRBV25-1 to TRBJ1-2; a weak D match, TRBD1 (5 bases). Trimming cost V 6 bases and J 7 bases, with 15 bases left between them. CDR1 is MGHDK, CDR2 SYGVNS, per germline. This CDR3 spans 13 amino acids.

J is TRBJ2-1 and V is TRBV12-5; D unclear. V was pared by 7 bases and J by 0 bases, with 10 bases between. The CDR3 contains 14 residues. CDR1 and CDR2 (germline): LGHNT, FRNRAP. CDR3 region: CASAKASSYNEQFF. For the CDR3, the DNA is TGTGCTAGTGCAAAAGCGAGCTCCTACAATGAGCAGTTCTTC.

V gene TRBV28 combines with J gene TRBJ1-3; D is perhaps TRBD1 (6 bases). This CDR3 has 14 amino acids. Trimming stripped 6 bases from V and 0 bases from J, with 9 bases between. From germline, CDR1 is MDHEN and CDR2 SYDVKM. In nucleotides, the CDR3 is TGTGCCAGCAGCCCGGACAGCTCTGGAAACACCATATATTTT. Residues: CASSPDSSGNTIYF.

The chain links TRBV19 to TRBJ1-4; 8 bases fit TRBD1. Germline CDR1 LNHDA, CDR2 SQIVND (reference sequence). The CDR3 covers 19 residues. J lost 0 bases, V lost 3 bases, and 12 bases had no gene match. The CDR3 region has the DNA TGTGCCAGTAGTATGGAAACAGGGGGTCCGATTGCAACTAATGAAAAACTGTTTTTT. It yields the protein CASSMETGGPIATNEKLFF.

V usage is TRBV7-9 and J usage is TRBJ2-1, with TRBD2 identical over 12 bases. Germline V gene lookup returns CDR1 SEHNR and CDR2 FQNEAQ (reference sequence). The CDR3 spans 18 residues. The J segment lost 0 bases and the V segment lost 5 bases, leaving 8 bases of the junction unmatched. The CDR3 loop is CASSRQGGLAGSYNEQFF. The CDR3 DNA sequence: TGTGCCAGCAGCCGCCAGGGGGGACTAGCGGGCTCCTACAATGAGCAGTTCTTC.

This clone was counted between two and nine times. The gene calls are TRBV9 and TRBJ2-5, with TRBD2 identical over 9 bases. With 0 bases clipped from V and 5 bases from J, the junction kept 5 bases outside the gene matches. The CDR3 totals 15 residues. Germline V gene lookup returns CDR1 SGDLS and CDR2 YYNGEE. The CDR3 DNA sequence: TGTGCCAGCAGCGTAGGTAGCGGGAGTCGGGAGACCCAGTACTTC. Translating gives CASSVGSGSRETQYF.

This chain joins TRBV7-6 and TRBJ2-1, with 14 bases fitting TRBD2. V shed 1 base, J shed 7 bases, and the junction held 3 bases outside the gene matches. The germline V gene has CDR1 SGHVS and CDR2 FNYEAQ. The CDR3 is 16 amino acids. The CDR3 reads CASSLGLAGGVNEQFF. CDR3 nucleotides: TGTGCCAGCAGCTTAGGACTAGCGGGAGGGGTTAATGAGCAGTTCTTC.

The rearrangement uses TRBV28 and TRBJ2-6, with D uncertain. The V gene lost 1 base and the J gene lost 1 base, with 8 bases spanning the gap. The CDR3 runs to 16 residues. Germline assignment: CDR1 MDHEN and CDR2 SYDVKM. The DNA of the CDR3 is TGTGCCAGCAGTTTATTTTCCGTTTCTGGGGCCAACGTCCTGACTTTC. Translated: CASSLFSVSGANVLTF.

The chain has TRBV27 and TRBJ2-1; 8 positions match TRBD1. J was trimmed by 8 bases and V by 5 bases; bases with no gene match: 8. CDR1 and CDR2 (germline): MNHEY, SMNVEV (reference sequence). CDR3 length: 14 residues. CDR3 in DNA: TGTGCCAGCAGTCTCCAGGGGGCGGGGTATGAGCAGTTCTTC. Its translation is CASSLQGAGYEQFF.

The gene calls are TRBV18 and TRBJ1-3; D is unresolved. Germline V gene data show CDR1 as KGHSH and CDR2 as LQKENI. V was trimmed by 6 bases and J by 4 bases, leaving 13 bases between them. The CDR3 has 14 amino acids. DNA of the CDR3: TGTGCCAGCTCGGAGGGAAAAGCGGGAAACACCATATATTTT. Its protein is CASSEGKAGNTIYF.

The chain combines TRBV3-1 (or the pseudogene TRBV3-2) with TRBJ2-5; 7 bases fit TRBD1. The CDR3 loop spans 14 amino acids. V shed 1 base, J shed 2 bases, and the junction held 1 base outside the gene matches. Germline CDR1 reads LGHDT; CDR2 reads YNNKEL (reference sequence). As DNA, the CDR3 is TGTGCCAGCAGCCAAGGCAGGGGGCAAGAGACCCAGTACTTC. Translation gives CASSQGRGQETQYF.

The genes are TRBV5-5 and TRBJ2-1; 9 bases agree with TRBD1. Trimming at V came to 4 bases and at J to 2 bases, leaving 4 bases not matched to a gene. This CDR3 is 15 amino acids long. Germline V gene lookup returns CDR1 SGHKS and CDR2 YYEKEE (reference sequence). The CDR3 DNA follows: TGTGCCAGCAGCCCCCGGGACAGGGCCTACAATGAGCAGTTCTTC. Translated, it gives CASSPRDRAYNEQFF.

This clone was seen a single time. This CDR3 is CASSIGQLPNEKLFF. CDR3 nucleotide sequence: TGTGCCAGTAGTATCGGACAGCTACCTAATGAAAAACTGTTTTTT. The V call is TRBV19, the J call TRBJ1-4; perhaps TRBD1 as D (6 bases). This CDR3 region has 15 residues. Germline V gene lookup returns CDR1 LNHDA and CDR2 SQIVND (reference sequence). The V end was cut by 3 bases, the J end by 3 bases, with 11 bases between.

The sample holds one count of this clone. The gene calls are TRBV5-1 and TRBJ1-1; D is undetermined. The CDR3 has 12 amino acids. CDR1 and CDR2 (germline): SGHRS, YFSETQ. V lost 0 bases and J lost 7, with 7 bases in between. The CDR3 loop reads CASSLGEFEAFF. For the CDR3, the DNA is TGCGCCAGCAGCTTGGGTGAGTTTGAAGCTTTCTTT.